This TCR beta chain was captured in a study of neurological immune-mediated disorders. Using its own MiXCR run on the 5' RACE reads, TCRdb lists one record per CDR3 protein. The table includes roughly 38,000 distinct CDR3 sequences, 7% to 8% detected once. This clonotype has at least ten counts. In germline, CDR1 is LGHDT, CDR2 YNNKEL (reference sequence). V was clipped by 8 bases and J by 11 bases, with 18 bases between them. This CDR3 contains 12 residues. The unsorted libraries were produced from 2 million PBMCs held at -80 C. This TCR came from a woman between 40 and 50 years old in good health. The V gene is TRBV3-1, the J gene TRBJ1-1; the D gene is possibly TRBD1 (5 bases). Material: PBMCs. CDR3 residues: CASRGRTWVAFF. Written as DNA, the CDR3 is TGTGCCAGCCGGGGCCGAACCTGGGTGGCTTTCTTT.